The 32 T cell receptor beta chains given below trace back to one sample, sequenced in a study of blood T cells in healthy people across ages. A second PCR of 7 to 11 cycles used a sample-barcoded 5' primer and a J-beta primer mix. TCRdb recomputed calls from the 5' RACE reads with MiXCR, one row per CDR3 protein. Among fewer than 1.5 million distinct CDR3 sequences listed, around two fifths were seen once. Sequencing was performed on blood. Source of these receptors: a woman in her late teens or twenties in good health.

V and J are TRBV28 and TRBJ1-2; TRBD1 matches 7 bases. V shed 5 bases, J shed 7 bases, and the junction held 13 bases outside the gene matches. This CDR3 is 15 amino acids long. Germline CDR1 reads MDHEN; CDR2 reads SYDVKM. The CDR3 is CASSLLRDRGSGYTF. The DNA of the CDR3 is TGTGCCAGCAGTCTACTCCGGGACAGAGGAAGTGGCTACACCTTC.

For the CDR3, the DNA is TGCGCCAGCAGCTTGTCTAGCGAGAGGTACGAGCAGTACTTC. This gives the protein CASSLSSERYEQYF. This chain links TRBV5-1 with TRBJ2-1; D perhaps matches TRBD2 (6 bases). Gene TRBJ2-7 matches the end of the DNA better, so the J call may be wrong. CDR3 length equals 14 residues. Germline loops: CDR1 SGHRS, CDR2 YFSETQ.

CDR3 region: CASSNRRGVVDEQFF. The CDR3 DNA reads as TGTGCGAGCAGCAATAGGCGCGGGGTGGTCGATGAGCAGTTCTTC. The V and J genes are TRBV21-1 and TRBJ2-1. TRBV21-1 is a known pseudogene. The CDR3 runs to 15 residues.

The genes are TRBV10-1 and TRBJ1-4, with TRBD1 matching 7 bases. V trimming: 8 bases; J trimming: 4 bases; junction bases outside the gene matches: 4. The CDR3 length is 13 residues. Germline assignment: CDR1 WNHNN and CDR2 SYGVQD (reference sequence). This CDR3 is CASPRQGNEKLFF. The DNA for the CDR3 is TGCGCCAGCCCTAGACAGGGTAATGAAAAACTGTTTTTT.

This clonotype showed up just a few times. This sequence joins TRBV29-1 and TRBJ2-1; 8 nucleotides match TRBD2. The CDR3 spans 14 residues. V lost 3 bases to trimming and J lost 8 bases; unmatched junction nucleotides: 9. Germline loops: CDR1 SQVTM, CDR2 ANQGSEA. This chain's CDR3 is CSVEALAGSDEQFF. In DNA, the CDR3 is TGCAGCGTTGAGGCCCTAGCGGGTTCCGATGAGCAGTTCTTC.

This chain joins TRBV7-9 and TRBJ2-1; 10 positions agree with TRBD2. Germline V gene data show CDR1 as SEHNR and CDR2 as FQNEAQ (reference sequence). V gave up 1 base and J gave up 3 bases; unmatched junction bases: 15. There are 20 residues in the CDR3. The CDR3 here is CASSLEPGRSGGASYNEQFF. The CDR3 DNA sequence: TGTGCCAGCAGCTTAGAGCCCGGTAGGAGCGGGGGGGCCAGCTACAATGAGCAGTTCTTC. Full variable domain (remainder filled in from reference TRBV7-9 and TRBJ2-1): DTGVSQNPRHKITKRGQNVTFRCDPISEHNRLYWYRQTLGQGPEFLTYFQNEAQLEKSRLLSDRFSAERPKGSFSTLEIQRTEQGDSAMYLCASSLEPGRSGGASYNEQFFGPGTRLTVL.

This clonotype was found a few times. V is TRBV9 and J is TRBJ2-7; 13 positions agree with TRBD2. The V gene end was trimmed by 3 bases and the J gene end by 3 bases; junction bases not matched to a gene: 6. The germline V gene encodes CDR1 SGDLS and CDR2 YYNGEE. The CDR3 covers 16 residues. CDR3: CASSAQRLAGGYEQYF. The CDR3 bases are TGTGCCAGCAGCGCTCAGCGACTAGCGGGAGGCTACGAGCAGTACTTC.

J is TRBJ2-7 and V is TRBV27; D possibly corresponds to TRBD1 (6 bases). The CDR3 consists of 14 residues. Germline V gene sequence: CDR1 MNHEY, CDR2 SMNVEV (reference sequence). V was shortened by 4 bases and J by 3 bases, with 13 bases between the two germline ends. CDR3 sequence (DNA): TGTGCCAGCAGTTCGGACAGTCCAATCTACGAGCAGTACTTC. Its protein product is CASSSDSPIYEQYF.

The V and J genes are TRBV4-1 and TRBJ2-5, with 8 positions matching TRBD1. Unmatched junction bases numbered 15, after V lost 4 bases and J lost 8 bases. This CDR3 region has 16 residues. Germline V gene sequence: CDR1 MGHRA, CDR2 YSYEKL. CDR3 in amino acids: CASSRSQEGQGLTQYF. CDR3 coding DNA: TGCGCCAGCAGCCGGTCACAAGAAGGACAGGGTTTAACCCAGTACTTC.

This clonotype occurred once. The chain is built from TRBV10-3 and TRBJ1-5; 8 positions agree with TRBD1. V shed 2 bases, J shed 0 bases, and the junction held 6 bases outside the gene matches. The germline gives CDR1 ENHRY, CDR2 SYGVKD. This CDR3 comprises 17 residues. The DNA for the CDR3 is TGTGCCATCAGTGAGCCGGGCAGGGGGCATAGCAATCAGCCCCAGCATTTT. Residues: CAISEPGRGHSNQPQHF.

Points on this clonotype: A much larger clone lies one base from this, so it may be a read error. The chain combines TRBV7-9 with TRBJ2-5, with D maybe TRBD2 (6 bases). V was shortened by 7 bases and J by 2 bases, with 17 bases between the two germline ends. CDR1 is SEHNR and CDR2 is FQNEAQ in the germline V gene (reference sequence). This CDR3 has 15 amino acids. This CDR3 reads CASKYQVGGQETQYF. The CDR3 bases are TGTGCCAGCAAGTACCAAGTTGGGGGGCAAGAGACCCAGTACTTC.

The chain has TRBV27 and TRBJ2-1; the D gene is possibly TRBD2 (7 bases). Trimming left V 5 bases short and J 8 bases short, with 13 bases between. This CDR3 is built from 13 residues. CDR1 MNHEY and CDR2 SMNVEV come from the germline V gene (reference sequence). The CDR3 spells CASSVGGLDEQFF. Here the CDR3 DNA reads TGTGCCAGCAGTGTGGGGGGGCTAGATGAGCAGTTCTTC.

This clonotype was recorded once. The J gene is TRBJ1-1, the V gene TRBV6-1; D remains unclear. Germline V gene data show CDR1 as MNHNS and CDR2 as SASEGT. The CDR3 consists of 14 residues. Trimming pared 6 bases from V and 1 base from J, leaving 12 bases between. The CDR3 bases are TGTGCCAGCAGGCCCCAAGGATCGAACACTGAAGCTTTCTTT. This gives the protein CASRPQGSNTEAFF.

This sequence joins TRBV20-1 and TRBJ2-7; D gene ambiguous. Per the germline V gene, CDR1 is DFQATT and CDR2 is SNEGSKA (reference sequence). The ends were cut back, 5 bases at V and 2 bases at J, with 13 bases in the middle. CDR3 length: 13 amino acids. In DNA, the CDR3 is TGCAGTGCTCTATGGCCCAGGACCTACGAGCAGTACTTC. It yields the protein CSALWPRTYEQYF.

Only a few counts were recorded for this clonotype. This sequence joins TRBV9 and TRBJ2-1, with TRBD2 identical over 8 bases. Germline CDR1 and CDR2: SGDLS and YYNGEE. The V segment lost 7 bases and the J segment 0 bases; nucleotides outside the gene matches: 6. This CDR3 has 15 residues. Here the CDR3 DNA reads TGTGCCAGCCAACGGGCGGGGGGCTCCTACAATGAGCAGTTCTTC. Residues: CASQRAGGSYNEQFF.

Note on this clonotype: The junction departs from germline at one end; a sequencing error may be responsible. The chain has TRBV12-3 or TRBV12-4 and TRBJ2-7, with 9 bases aligning to TRBD1. The CDR3 runs 15 residues. CDR3 bases: TGTGCCGGCAGCAGCCGGGACAGGGACTCCTACGAGCAGTACTTC. Translation gives CAGSSRDRDSYEQYF.

V gene TRBV5-1 combines with J gene TRBJ2-1; D is unclear. The germline V gene encodes CDR1 SGHRS and CDR2 YFSETQ. This CDR3 has 12 residues. Trimming removed 8 bases from V and 7 bases from J, with 13 bases in between. CDR3 in DNA: TGCGCCAGTGTGGGGAACGGGAATGAGCAGTTCTTC. It translates to CASVGNGNEQFF.

The rearrangement links TRBV10-3 to TRBJ2-7; the D gene could be TRBD1 or TRBD2 (5 bases each). The J call could be wrong; TRBJ2-5 is a better fit for the DNA end. This CDR3 contains 15 residues. The V gene's germline CDR1 is ENHRY and CDR2 SYGVKD. Here the CDR3 reads CAISESGENQETQYF. The CDR3 nucleotides read TGTGCCATCAGTGAGTCGGGGGAGAACCAAGAGACCCAGTACTTC.

This chain connects TRBV12-3 or TRBV12-4 to TRBJ2-3; 7 bases fit TRBD2. Unmatched junction bases numbered 6, after V lost 3 bases and J lost 3 bases. The CDR3 sequence is 15 residues long. The DNA of the CDR3 is TGTGCCAGCAGTTTCGTAGCGGGTGAGACAGATACGCAGTATTTT. This gives the protein CASSFVAGETDTQYF.

Concerning this clonotype: One end of the junction varies from germline; a read error may be responsible. The V gene is TRBV27, the J gene TRBJ2-7, with TRBD2 identical over 9 bases. This CDR3 is 16 amino acids long. Per the germline V gene, CDR1 is MNHEY and CDR2 is SMNVEV (reference sequence). CDR3 sequence: CVSSLSSGASSYEQYF. For the CDR3, the DNA is TGTGTCAGCAGTTTATCTAGCGGGGCTAGCTCCTACGAGCAGTACTTC.

This chain uses TRBV14 with TRBJ2-7; D is uncertain. The CDR3 has 14 amino acids. CDR1 is SGHDN, CDR2 FVKESK, per germline. V dropped 1 base and J dropped 3 bases, with 10 bases sitting between them. Here the CDR3 DNA reads TGTGCCAGCAGCCAAGGTGGCACCCGCTACGAGCAGTACTTC. As protein: CASSQGGTRYEQYF. Using reference TRBV14 and TRBJ2-7 for the parts outside the CDR3, the full variable domain is EAGVTQFPSHSVIEKGQTVTLRCDPISGHDNLYWYRRVMGKEIKFLLHFVKESKQDESGMPNNRFLAERTGGTYSTLKVQPAELEDSGVYFCASSQGGTRYEQYFGPGTRLTVT.

The genes are TRBV12-3 or TRBV12-4 and TRBJ2-7; unclear D gene. Trimming stripped 7 bases from V and 7 bases from J, with 8 bases between. The length of the CDR3 is 10 residues. The CDR3 nucleotides read TGTGCCAGCATGTTGGCTGAGCAGTACTTC. This codes for CASMLAEQYF.

This sequence joins TRBV18 and TRBJ2-1; weak D call: TRBD1 (5 bases). Germline V gene sequence: CDR1 KGHSH, CDR2 LQKENI. The CDR3 contains 15 residues. Trimming shortened V by 6 bases and J by 1 base, and 13 bases separated the two germline ends. CDR3 region: CASSKGAESYNEQFF. The CDR3 DNA is TGTGCCAGCTCCAAAGGGGCGGAGTCCTACAATGAGCAGTTCTTC.

The V and J genes are TRBV20-1 and TRBJ2-1; D is unresolved. Deletions cut 0 bases from V and 0 bases from J, with 12 bases between. Germline V CDR1 and CDR2: DFQATT, SNEGSKA (reference sequence). The length of the CDR3 is 16 residues. CDR3 residues: CSARDPGYFSYNEQFF. CDR3 bases: TGCAGTGCTAGAGATCCAGGCTACTTCTCCTACAATGAGCAGTTCTTC.

This clonotype was detected a few times. The genes are TRBV6-1 and TRBJ2-1, with TRBD1 matching over 7 bases. Germline V gene lookup returns CDR1 MNHNS and CDR2 SASEGT. Trimming at V came to 6 bases and at J to 7 bases, leaving 12 bases not matched to a gene. This CDR3 region has 15 residues. The CDR3 nucleotides are TGTGCCAGCAGCCCCCAGGGACAGCTTGGGAATGAGCAGTTCTTC. This codes for CASSPQGQLGNEQFF.

Points on this clonotype: The conserved phenylalanine or tryptophan normally closing the CDR3 is absent here, so this likely arose from a read error. V is TRBV2 and J is TRBJ1-2; 10 bases map to TRBD1. V gave up 5 bases and J gave up 1 base; unmatched junction bases: 7. Germline CDR1 reads SNHLY; CDR2 reads FYNNEI. This CDR3 is built from 16 residues. CDR3 DNA sequence: TGTGCCAGCAGTTTCGACAGGGGGCGCCGTAACTATGGCTACACCGTC. Protein sequence: CASSFDRGRRNYGYTV.

With regard to this clonotype: One end of the junction does not line up with germline, which may come from a read error. The V call is TRBV15, the J call TRBJ2-5; TRBD2 agrees at 12 bases. The CDR3 is 16 amino acids. CDR1 is LNHNV and CDR2 is YYDKDF in the germline V gene (reference sequence). DNA of the CDR3: TGTACCACCAGCAGTGATCTAGCGGGGGGGCAATATGAGCAGTACTTC. Amino acid sequence: CTTSSDLAGGQYEQYF. Based on the CDR3 plus reference TRBV15 and TRBJ2-5, the full variable domain is DAMVIQNPRYQVTQFGKPVTLSCSQTLNHNVMYWYQQKSSQAPKLLFHYYDKDFNNEADTPDNFQSRRPNTSFCFLDIRSPGLGDTAMYLCTTSSDLAGGQYEQYFGPGTRLLVL.

This chain links TRBV29-1 with TRBJ2-1; weak D call: TRBD1 (6 bases). The CDR3 runs 14 residues. V was trimmed by 3 bases and J by 3 bases, leaving 12 bases between them. Germline assignment: CDR1 SQVTM and CDR2 ANQGSEA. The CDR3 DNA reads as TGCAGCGTTGACAGGACAGCGCTCTACAATGAGCAGTTCTTC. This encodes CSVDRTALYNEQFF.

The chain has TRBV20-1 and TRBJ2-7; TRBD2 might be the D (6 bases). Germline V CDR1 and CDR2: DFQATT, SNEGSKA (reference sequence). The CDR3 runs to 18 residues. V lost 1 base, J lost 2 bases, and 24 bases lay in between. CDR3 DNA: TGCAGTGCTAGAGGAATGGGGGGTCTGGTCTTAGGCGCCTACGAGCAGTACTTC. Its protein product is CSARGMGGLVLGAYEQYF.

The chain links TRBV12-3 or TRBV12-4 to TRBJ2-5; D may be TRBD2 (6 bases). Trimming pared 7 bases from V and 11 bases from J, leaving 29 bases between. This CDR3 is 16 amino acids long. As DNA, the CDR3 is TGTGCCAGCATCAGGTTCGGGTTAGCGGTGCACAATGAGCAGTACTTC. Its translation: CASIRFGLAVHNEQYF.

The V gene is TRBV10-3, the J gene TRBJ2-5; D may be TRBD2 (6 bases). The CDR3 consists of 16 residues. Germline CDR1 and CDR2: ENHRY and SYGVKD. Trimming took 0 bases from V and 11 from J, leaving 22 bases between them. CDR3 residues: CAISESGGFPPNEQYF. DNA for the CDR3: TGTGCCATCAGTGAGTCGGGGGGTTTTCCCCCCAATGAGCAGTACTTC.

The V gene is TRBV20-1, the J gene TRBJ2-1; perhaps D is TRBD1 or TRBD2 (5 bases each). The V end lost 6 bases, the J end lost 8 bases, and 14 bases lay between the germline ends. This CDR3 contains 12 residues. CDR1 is DFQATT, CDR2 SNEGSKA, per germline (reference sequence). The CDR3 sequence: CSAGRGNDEQFF. The CDR3 nucleotides read TGCAGTGCGGGACGCGGCAACGATGAGCAGTTCTTC.